Here is one T cell receptor (beta chain) with its context. Its antigen remains unidentified. This sample is part of a study of cytomegalovirus exposure and HLA in healthy donors. Across the whole study: Within an early data release were roughly 83 million unique TCRs drawn from HLA-typed donors. Study results and limitations: A later analysis revealed that TCR association rates differed between HLA loci, peaking at DRB1 and bottoming out at HLA-C. Per a prior analysis, the majority of TCR beta V segments were productive roughly 87% or roughly 30% of the time. A link between a missense DCLRE1C variant and TCR beta V- and J-gene trimming emerged from a later analysis.

With 60 Vbeta and 13 Jbeta primers, the PCR was carried out. Clones were read by immunoSEQ multiplex PCR, and TCRdb kept only the in-frame ones, dropping some. The sample's table shows approximately 38,000 clones. This sequence was found in a man aged 30 to 45 in good health and CMV-seronegative. Source material: PBMCs.

Here the CDR3 DNA reads TGTGCCAGCAGCGTAGGTTCGGATAGCGGGTCTCAGGGGAATGAGCAGTTCTTC. This sequence encodes CASSVGSDSGSQGNEQFF. The chain recombines TRBV9 with TRBJ2-1; D perhaps matches TRBD2 (7 bases). This CDR3 has 18 amino acids. Germline CDR1 is SGDLS and CDR2 is YYNGEE. V lost 0 bases to trimming and J lost 7 bases, with 23 bases between them.